The 25 T cell receptor beta chains presented below share a single source sample, sequenced in a study of T cell changes during pregnancy in multiple sclerosis. Clones were read by immunoSEQ multiplex PCR, and TCRdb kept only the in-frame ones, dropping some. Counted here are about 110,000 clones, roughly 92% occurring once; the ten biggest clones make up 1.6%. The sample was peripheral blood, taken after pregnancy. The receptors stem from a female donor with multiple sclerosis, enrolled in a pregnancy study.

The V and J genes are TRBV30 and TRBJ2-7; TRBD2 might be the D (5 bases). The CDR3 sequence is 11 residues long. CDR1 is GTSNPN and CDR2 is SVGIG in the germline V gene (reference sequence). V lost 3 bases, J lost 9 bases, and 12 bases lay in between. The CDR3, as DNA: TGTGCCTGGAGGGCCGGGGTTAGGCAGTACTTC. Protein sequence: CAWRAGVRQYF.

V gene TRBV7-6 combines with J gene TRBJ2-1; 10 positions agree with TRBD1. CDR3 length: 17 amino acids. V was clipped by 8 bases and J by 2 bases; unmatched bases: 12. From germline, CDR1 is SGHVS and CDR2 FNYEAQ. This chain's CDR3 is CASGVKPGQGPYNEQFF. The CDR3 region has the DNA TGTGCCAGCGGCGTCAAGCCGGGACAGGGGCCCTACAATGAGCAGTTCTTC.

The chain joins TRBV6-5 to TRBJ2-7; TRBD1 matches 7 bases. V was clipped by 1 base and J by 4 bases; unmatched bases: 4. Germline CDR1 is MNHEY and CDR2 is SVGAGI. The CDR3 length is 14 residues. CDR3 DNA: TGTGCCAGCAGTTACTTCCCGGGACAGTACGAGCAGTACTTC. It encodes CASSYFPGQYEQYF.

The rearrangement links TRBV6-5 to TRBJ2-1; 10 bases are shared with TRBD2. This CDR3 is 14 amino acids long. The junction had 0 bases not matched to a gene; V was cut back by 0 bases and J by 7 bases. Germline CDR1 is MNHEY and CDR2 is SVGAGI. CDR3 nucleotides: TGTGCCAGCAGTTACTCGGGACTAGCGAATGAGCAGTTCTTC. Amino acid sequence: CASSYSGLANEQFF.

The chain recombines TRBV9 with TRBJ2-5; TRBD2 agrees at 12 bases. The CDR3 has 15 amino acids. The trim removed 4 bases at V and 3 bases at J, leaving 4 bases unmatched. Germline CDR1 is SGDLS and CDR2 is YYNGEE. As DNA, the CDR3 is TGTGCCAGCAGCCCCAGACTAGCGGGGGAAGAGACCCAGTACTTC. Protein product: CASSPRLAGEETQYF.

The chain carries TRBV2 and TRBJ2-3; maybe TRBD1 (6 bases). Trimming shortened V by 6 bases and J by 6 bases, and 16 bases separated the two germline ends. CDR3 length: 14 residues. From germline, CDR1 is SNHLY and CDR2 FYNNEI. CDR3 nucleotides: TGTGCCAGCAGAGAGACAGGTGTTGTCGATACGCAGTATTTT. Translated: CASRETGVVDTQYF.

This clone has just one count. The CDR3 region has the DNA TGTGCCAGTAGTATAGAGGCGGGCAACCTGAATGAAAAACTGTTTTTT. Translating it yields CASSIEAGNLNEKLFF. V and J are TRBV19 and TRBJ1-4; the D is unclear. V was cut by 0 bases and J by 5 bases, with 13 bases left in between. The CDR3 is made up of 16 amino acids. Germline CDR1 and CDR2: LNHDA and SQIVND (reference sequence).

This clone appeared a single time. The chain is built from TRBV18 and TRBJ2-3; D might be TRBD1 (6 bases). The CDR3 spans 15 residues. Germline CDR1 KGHSH, CDR2 LQKENI. With 2 bases removed from V and 3 bases from J, the gap between germline ends came to 12 bases. The DNA for the CDR3 is TGTGCCAGCTCACCATTGGACAGAGGGACAGATACGCAGTATTTT. Translating gives CASSPLDRGTDTQYF.

The chain has TRBV28 and TRBJ1-3, with 8 nucleotides matching TRBD1. With 3 bases clipped from V and 4 bases from J, the junction kept 8 bases outside the gene matches. This CDR3 comprises 16 residues. CDR1 is MDHEN and CDR2 is SYDVKM in the germline V gene. The CDR3 nucleotides read TGTGCCAGCAGTTTGCAGGGGGCGCAGGGAGGAAACACCATATATTTT. Translating it yields CASSLQGAQGGNTIYF.

The chain joins TRBV6-1 to TRBJ2-2, with no clear D. Germline V CDR1 and CDR2: MNHNS, SASEGT. The V gene lost 7 bases and the J gene lost 1 base, with 10 bases spanning the gap. The CDR3 totals 14 residues. CDR3 DNA: TGTGCCAGCAACCCGTACAGGAACACCGGGGAGCTGTTTTTT. This translates into CASNPYRNTGELFF.

This chain links TRBV11-2 with TRBJ2-1; 7 bases line up with TRBD2. The junction had 2 bases not matched to a gene; V was cut back by 1 base and J by 2 bases. The CDR3 sequence is 15 residues long. Germline V CDR1 and CDR2: SGHAT, FQNNGV. The CDR3 DNA sequence: TGTGCCAGCAGCTTAGCCAGCGGGGCCTACAATGAGCAGTTCTTC. Its translation is CASSLASGAYNEQFF.

This rearrangement joins TRBV6-5 to TRBJ1-2; D unclear. This CDR3 has 13 amino acids. Between the trimmed V and J ends, which lost 0 bases and 7 bases, there was a span of 9 bases. The germline V gene encodes CDR1 MNHEY and CDR2 SVGAGI. In DNA, the CDR3 is TGTGCCAGCAGTTACTCGATAGGAGGTGGCTACACCTTC. This translates into CASSYSIGGGYTF.

The chain couples TRBV6-5 to TRBJ1-2; the D gene is possibly TRBD1 (6 bases). This CDR3 region has 13 residues. CDR1 and CDR2 (germline): MNHEY, SVGAGI. With 6 bases removed from V and 3 bases from J, the gap between germline ends came to 11 bases. Written as DNA, the CDR3 is TGTGCCAGCAGCCGAGGGACACACTATGGCTACACCTTC. Amino acid sequence: CASSRGTHYGYTF.

The V and J genes are TRBV19 and TRBJ2-5; 11 bases map to TRBD2. The CDR3 is 16 amino acids. Germline CDR1 is LNHDA and CDR2 is SQIVND (reference sequence). The junction had 5 bases not matched to a gene; V was cut back by 5 bases and J by 0 bases. This CDR3 reads CASSLSSGRYQETQYF. CDR3 in DNA: TGTGCCAGTAGTCTTTCTAGCGGGAGGTACCAAGAGACCCAGTACTTC.

DNA of the CDR3: TGTGCCAGCAGCTTGGGGGCTGAGCTCAACTATGGCTACACCTTC. Translated: CASSLGAELNYGYTF. This chain links TRBV5-6 with TRBJ1-2, with no clear D. Trimming removed 0 bases at V and 2 bases at J, with 11 bases between. The germline CDR1 and CDR2 sequences are SGHDT and YYEEEE. The CDR3 has 15 residues.

This clone was counted once. The genes are TRBV2 and TRBJ1-2; 11 bases agree with TRBD1. V was pared by 8 bases and J by 5 bases, with 1 base of the junction left unmatched. CDR3 size: 12 residues. Germline CDR1 SNHLY, CDR2 FYNNEI. Here the CDR3 DNA reads TGTGCCAGCGGGGACAGGGGGTATGGCTACACCTTC. Translating gives CASGDRGYGYTF.

The chain recombines TRBV5-1 with TRBJ1-2; D is perhaps TRBD1 (6 bases). The germline V gene encodes CDR1 SGHRS and CDR2 YFSETQ. Trimming took 5 bases from V and 8 from J, leaving 10 bases between them. This CDR3 is built from 11 residues. The CDR3 nucleotides read TGCGCCAGCAGTTCGGGGGGCGGCTACACCTTC. This translates into CASSSGGGYTF.

The rearrangement links TRBV2 to TRBJ2-3; TRBD2 matches at 7 bases. V was pared by 6 bases and J by 1 base, with 10 bases of the junction left unmatched. Germline V CDR1 and CDR2: SNHLY, FYNNEI. The CDR3 loop spans 16 amino acids. DNA for the CDR3: TGTGCCAGCAGGCCAGTAGACGCGGGAGGCACAGATACGCAGTATTTT. Translation gives CASRPVDAGGTDTQYF.

The chain has TRBV6-1 and TRBJ2-5; 7 bases fit TRBD2. With 6 bases clipped from V and 4 bases from J, the junction kept 2 bases outside the gene matches. CDR1 MNHNS and CDR2 SASEGT come from the germline V gene. The CDR3 covers 12 residues. CDR3 coding DNA: TGTGCCAGCAGGCCGGGAGGAGAGACCCAGTACTTC. It yields the protein CASRPGGETQYF.

This clone was counted a single time. The gene calls are TRBV10-3 and TRBJ2-7; a weak D match, TRBD2 (6 bases). The V end lost 2 bases, the J end lost 6 bases, and 17 bases lay between the germline ends. The CDR3 sequence is 15 residues long. CDR1 and CDR2 (germline): ENHRY, SYGVKD. DNA of the CDR3: TGTGCCATCAGTGAGCATGGAGGGGAGGTCTCCGAGCAGTACTTC. The encoded protein is CAISEHGGEVSEQYF.

The chain links TRBV9 to TRBJ2-3, with D perhaps matching TRBD2 (5 bases). The V and J ends lost 6 bases and 3 bases respectively, with 20 bases between them. The CDR3 runs 16 residues. Germline CDR1 reads SGDLS; CDR2 reads YYNGEE. The CDR3 loop reads CASTLEGEVRTDTQYF. DNA of the CDR3: TGTGCCAGCACCCTAGAGGGTGAGGTAAGGACAGATACGCAGTATTTT.

This sequence joins TRBV9 and TRBJ2-3; 7 positions agree with TRBD1. V was pared by 0 bases and J by 3 bases, with 10 bases of the junction left unmatched. Germline V gene sequence: CDR1 SGDLS, CDR2 YYNGEE. The CDR3 length is 17 residues. In DNA, the CDR3 is TGTGCCAGCAGCGTAGCACCGACAGGGTTTTTGACAGATACGCAGTATTTT. Amino acid sequence: CASSVAPTGFLTDTQYF. The full variable domain, rest sourced from reference TRBV9 and TRBJ2-3, is DSGVTQTPKHLITATGQRVTLRCSPRSGDLSVYWYQQSLDQGLQFLIQYYNGEERAKGNILERFSAQQFPDLHSELNLSSLELGDSALYFCASSVAPTGFLTDTQYFGPGTRLTVL.

The chain employs TRBV6-6 and TRBJ1-3, with a weak D call TRBD1 (5 bases). Germline CDR1 MNHNY, CDR2 SVGAGI (reference sequence). The CDR3 has 16 amino acids. Trimming cost V 2 bases and J 0 bases, with 11 bases left between them. As DNA, the CDR3 is TGTGCCAGCAGTTACGGAAGGGGCAGCTCTGGAAACACCATATATTTT. It encodes CASSYGRGSSGNTIYF.

This clone was seen once. This rearrangement joins TRBV2 to TRBJ2-7; 11 bases line up with TRBD1. The CDR3 spans 14 residues. The V gene end was trimmed by 4 bases and the J gene end by 4 bases; junction bases not matched to a gene: 3. Germline CDR1 reads SNHLY; CDR2 reads FYNNEI. CDR3 nucleotide sequence: TGTGCCAGCAGTGTGGACAGGGGGCAGTACGAGCAGTACTTC. Its translation: CASSVDRGQYEQYF. Variable domain in full (rest from reference TRBV2 and TRBJ2-7): EPEVTQTPSHQVTQMGQEVILRCVPISNHLYFYWYRQILGQKVEFLVSFYNNEISEKSEIFDDQFSVERPDGSNFTLKIRSTKLEDSAMYFCASSVDRGQYEQYFGPGTRLTVT.

The chain joins TRBV29-1 to TRBJ1-2; no clear D gene. Looked up from germline, CDR1 is SQVTM and CDR2 is ANQGSEA. V lost 4 bases, J lost 4 bases, and 10 bases lay in between. CDR3 length: 12 amino acids. The CDR3 is CSVGGVFYGYTF. The CDR3 DNA is TGCAGCGTTGGGGGAGTCTTCTATGGCTACACCTTC.